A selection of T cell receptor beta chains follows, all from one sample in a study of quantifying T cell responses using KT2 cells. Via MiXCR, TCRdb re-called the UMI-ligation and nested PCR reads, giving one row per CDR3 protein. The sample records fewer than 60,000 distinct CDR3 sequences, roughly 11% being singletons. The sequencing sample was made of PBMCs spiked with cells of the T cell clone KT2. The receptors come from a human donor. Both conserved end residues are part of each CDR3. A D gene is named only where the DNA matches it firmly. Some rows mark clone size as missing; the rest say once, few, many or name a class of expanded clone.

cdr3_aa: CASSTNRDYEQYF
cdr3_nt: TGTGCCAGCAGTACGAACAGGGACTACGAGCAGTACTTC
j_call: TRBJ2-7
clone_size: many
cdr3_length: 13
v_call: TRBV27
d_call: .

cdr3_aa: CASSVDGYQETQYF
cdr3_nt: TGTGCCAGCAGCGTGGACGGCTACCAAGAGACCCAGTACTTC
j_call: TRBJ2-5
clone_size: .
cdr3_length: 14
v_call: TRBV11-2
d_call: .

cdr3_aa: CSASAFSDRAANTGELFF
cdr3_nt: TGCAGTGCTAGTGCTTTTTCGGACAGGGCGGCGAACACCGGGGAGCTGTTTTTT
j_call: TRBJ2-2
clone_size: .
cdr3_length: 18
v_call: TRBV20-1
d_call: TRBD1

cdr3_aa: CASSDSGQASYEQYF
cdr3_nt: TGTGCCAGCAGTGACTCGGGACAGGCCTCCTACGAGCAGTACTTC
j_call: TRBJ2-7
clone_size: many
cdr3_length: 15
v_call: TRBV6-5
d_call: TRBD1

cdr3_aa: CSARDLRGGRNQPQHF
cdr3_nt: TGCAGTGCTAGAGATTTGAGAGGGGGCCGCAATCAGCCCCAGCATTTT
j_call: TRBJ1-5
clone_size: many
cdr3_length: 16
v_call: TRBV20-1
d_call: TRBD1

cdr3_aa: CASSFEAEQYF
cdr3_nt: TGTGCCAGCAGTTTTGAAGCCGAGCAGTACTTC
j_call: TRBJ2-7
clone_size: .
cdr3_length: 11
v_call: TRBV12-3/TRBV12-4
d_call: .

cdr3_aa: CSVEIRGTRGEQYF
cdr3_nt: TGCAGCGTTGAAATTCGGGGGACCCGTGGAGAGCAGTACTTC
j_call: TRBJ2-7
clone_size: many
cdr3_length: 14
v_call: TRBV29-1
d_call: .

cdr3_aa: CASSKKGGRGSYEQYF
cdr3_nt: TGTGCCAGCAGCAAAAAAGGAGGGAGAGGTTCCTACGAGCAGTACTTC
j_call: TRBJ2-7
clone_size: .
cdr3_length: 16
v_call: TRBV21-1
d_call: .

cdr3_aa: CSVEDLSSGRSSGELFF
cdr3_nt: TGCAGCGTTGAAGATCTTTCTAGCGGGAGAAGTAGCGGGGAGCTGTTTTTT
j_call: TRBJ2-2
clone_size: few
cdr3_length: 17
v_call: TRBV29-1
d_call: TRBD2

cdr3_aa: CASKPGGNTDTQYF
cdr3_nt: TGTGCCAGCAAACCGGGGGGGAACACAGATACGCAGTATTTT
j_call: TRBJ2-3
clone_size: few
cdr3_length: 14
v_call: TRBV12-3/TRBV12-4
d_call: TRBD2

cdr3_aa: CASSWGPEQFF
cdr3_nt: TGTGCCAGCAGCTGGGGACCCGAGCAGTTCTTC
j_call: TRBJ2-1
clone_size: medium-sized
cdr3_length: 11
v_call: TRBV11-2
d_call: .

cdr3_aa: CASSPVHSGANVLTF
cdr3_nt: TGTGCCAGCAGCCCGGTACACTCTGGGGCCAACGTCCTGACTTTC
j_call: TRBJ2-6
clone_size: many
cdr3_length: 15
v_call: TRBV7-3
d_call: .

cdr3_aa: CASSRGLSTDTQYF
cdr3_nt: TGTGCCAGCAGCCGTGGACTGAGCACAGATACGCAGTATTTT
j_call: TRBJ2-3
clone_size: few
cdr3_length: 14
v_call: TRBV7-2
d_call: .

cdr3_aa: CASSLTRQADNYGYTF
cdr3_nt: TGTGCCAGCAGTTTAACCCGACAGGCCGATAACTATGGCTACACCTTC
j_call: TRBJ1-2
clone_size: many
cdr3_length: 16
v_call: TRBV12-3/TRBV12-4
d_call: .

cdr3_aa: CASSFHDNEQFF
cdr3_nt: TGTGCCAGCAGTTTCCATGACAATGAGCAGTTCTTC
j_call: TRBJ2-1
clone_size: few
cdr3_length: 12
v_call: TRBV12-3/TRBV12-4
d_call: .

cdr3_aa: CASSERPAGANVLTF
cdr3_nt: TGTGCCAGCAGTGAAAGACCTGCTGGGGCCAACGTCCTGACTTTC
j_call: TRBJ2-6
clone_size: .
cdr3_length: 15
v_call: TRBV2
d_call: .

cdr3_aa: CASSLKGGGTGYTF
cdr3_nt: TGTGCCAGCAGCTTAAAGGGGGGAGGTACGGGCTACACCTTC
j_call: TRBJ1-2
clone_size: few
cdr3_length: 14
v_call: TRBV13
d_call: .

cdr3_aa: CAVSLPQGINQPQHF
cdr3_nt: TGTGCCGTCTCCCTTCCCCAGGGAATCAATCAGCCCCAGCATTTT
j_call: TRBJ1-5
clone_size: .
cdr3_length: 15
v_call: TRBV2
d_call: .

cdr3_aa: CASRLAGSSYNEQFF
cdr3_nt: TGCGCCAGCAGACTAGCGGGAAGCTCCTACAATGAGCAGTTCTTC
j_call: TRBJ2-1
clone_size: .
cdr3_length: 15
v_call: TRBV10-2
d_call: TRBD2

cdr3_aa: CASSATGRAYTEAFF
cdr3_nt: TGTGCCAGCAGTGCTACTGGCCGGGCCTACACTGAAGCTTTCTTT
j_call: TRBJ1-1
clone_size: few
cdr3_length: 15
v_call: TRBV6-1
d_call: .

cdr3_aa: CASRGRGGETQYF
cdr3_nt: TGTGCCAGCAGAGGCAGGGGAGGGGAGACCCAGTACTTC
j_call: TRBJ2-5
clone_size: few
cdr3_length: 13
v_call: TRBV6-1
d_call: .

cdr3_aa: CASSLDGTGWAPQHF
cdr3_nt: TGTGCCAGCAGCCTAGACGGGACAGGGTGGGCTCCCCAGCATTTT
j_call: TRBJ1-5
clone_size: .
cdr3_length: 15
v_call: TRBV7-8
d_call: TRBD1

cdr3_aa: CASSQENRGLIYGYTF
cdr3_nt: TGCGCCAGCAGCCAAGAGAACAGGGGGCTCATCTATGGCTACACCTTC
j_call: TRBJ1-2
clone_size: .
cdr3_length: 16
v_call: TRBV4-3
d_call: TRBD1

cdr3_aa: CSAKLGGAGELFF
cdr3_nt: TGCAGTGCTAAGTTGGGGGGCGCCGGGGAGCTGTTTTTT
j_call: TRBJ2-2
clone_size: many
cdr3_length: 13
v_call: TRBV20-1
d_call: .

cdr3_aa: CASSTGQGEQPQHF
cdr3_nt: TGTGCCAGCAGCACGGGACAGGGGGAACAGCCCCAGCATTTT
j_call: TRBJ1-5
clone_size: .
cdr3_length: 14
v_call: TRBV2
d_call: TRBD1

cdr3_aa: CASARTAPEKLFF
cdr3_nt: TGTGCCAGCGCACGGACAGCACCGGAAAAACTGTTTTTT
j_call: TRBJ1-4
clone_size: .
cdr3_length: 13
v_call: TRBV6-2/TRBV6-3
d_call: .

cdr3_aa: CASRPLNTDTQYF
cdr3_nt: TGTGCCAGTAGGCCCTTAAACACAGATACGCAGTATTTT
j_call: TRBJ2-3
clone_size: .
cdr3_length: 13
v_call: TRBV19
d_call: .

cdr3_aa: CATAQGQGFNNEQFF
cdr3_nt: TGTGCCACCGCGCAAGGACAGGGGTTTAACAATGAGCAGTTCTTC
j_call: TRBJ2-1
clone_size: .
cdr3_length: 15
v_call: TRBV24-1
d_call: TRBD1

cdr3_aa: CASSPRTGSTDTQYF
cdr3_nt: TGTGCCAGCAGTCCAAGGACAGGGAGCACAGATACGCAGTATTTT
j_call: TRBJ2-3
clone_size: many
cdr3_length: 15
v_call: TRBV2
d_call: TRBD1

cdr3_aa: CASSFSRYEQYF
cdr3_nt: TGTGCCAGCAGCTTCTCCAGATACGAGCAGTACTTC
j_call: TRBJ2-7
clone_size: .
cdr3_length: 12
v_call: TRBV5-6
d_call: .

cdr3_aa: CASSLPRVSNEQFF
cdr3_nt: TGTGCCAGCAGCCTACCCCGGGTCTCCAATGAGCAGTTCTTC
j_call: TRBJ2-1
clone_size: many
cdr3_length: 14
v_call: TRBV11-3
d_call: .

cdr3_aa: CSATRTVQETQYF
cdr3_nt: TGCAGTGCTACCAGGACAGTCCAAGAGACCCAGTACTTC
j_call: TRBJ2-5
clone_size: .
cdr3_length: 13
v_call: TRBV20-1
d_call: .

cdr3_aa: CASSLQVGAGSVTEAFF
cdr3_nt: TGCGCCAGCAGCTTGCAGGTTGGGGCAGGGTCGGTCACTGAAGCTTTCTTT
j_call: TRBJ1-1
clone_size: .
cdr3_length: 17
v_call: TRBV5-1
d_call: .

cdr3_aa: CASSDSPGSGGTDTQYF
cdr3_nt: TGTGCCAGCAGTGACTCCCCGGGGAGCGGGGGGACAGATACGCAGTATTTT
j_call: TRBJ2-3
clone_size: few
cdr3_length: 17
v_call: TRBV6-4
d_call: TRBD2

cdr3_aa: CASSFLGTGEINYGYTF
cdr3_nt: TGTGCCAGCAGTTTTCTCGGGACAGGGGAAATTAACTATGGCTACACCTTC
j_call: TRBJ1-2
clone_size: few
cdr3_length: 17
v_call: TRBV2
d_call: TRBD1

cdr3_aa: CAIRSSSGGNEQFF
cdr3_nt: TGTGCCATCAGGTCAAGTTCAGGGGGGAATGAGCAGTTCTTC
j_call: TRBJ2-1
clone_size: many
cdr3_length: 14
v_call: TRBV10-3
d_call: .

cdr3_aa: CASSPPSGDEQFF
cdr3_nt: TGTGCCAGCAGTCCCCCCTCGGGGGATGAGCAGTTCTTC
j_call: TRBJ2-1
clone_size: few
cdr3_length: 13
v_call: TRBV9
d_call: .

cdr3_aa: CAWSVLGGGDTGELFF
cdr3_nt: TGTGCCTGGAGTGTACTGGGGGGGGGCGACACCGGGGAGCTGTTTTTT
j_call: TRBJ2-2
clone_size: few
cdr3_length: 16
v_call: TRBV30
d_call: .

cdr3_aa: CASSSTGTGAWEQYF
cdr3_nt: TGTGCCAGCAGTTCAACCGGGACAGGGGCCTGGGAGCAGTACTTC
j_call: TRBJ2-7
clone_size: .
cdr3_length: 15
v_call: TRBV28
d_call: TRBD1

cdr3_aa: CASSVGVRAGELFF
cdr3_nt: TGTGCCAGCAGCGTAGGAGTACGCGCCGGGGAGCTGTTTTTT
j_call: TRBJ2-2
clone_size: many
cdr3_length: 14
v_call: TRBV9
d_call: .

cdr3_aa: CASSFSVGYGYTF
cdr3_nt: TGTGCCAGCAGTTTCTCCGTCGGCTATGGCTACACCTTC
j_call: TRBJ1-2
clone_size: many
cdr3_length: 13
v_call: TRBV27
d_call: .

cdr3_aa: CASSQDSRVNEQFF
cdr3_nt: TGTGCCAGCAGCCAAGATTCTAGGGTCAATGAGCAGTTCTTC
j_call: TRBJ2-1
clone_size: few
cdr3_length: 14
v_call: TRBV3-1
d_call: .

cdr3_aa: CSAREAEYNEQFF
cdr3_nt: TGCAGTGCTAGAGAAGCGGAATACAATGAGCAGTTCTTC
j_call: TRBJ2-1
clone_size: many
cdr3_length: 13
v_call: TRBV20-1
d_call: .

cdr3_aa: CASSESRRGAGELFF
cdr3_nt: TGCGCCAGCAGTGAGTCTCGGCGAGGGGCCGGGGAGCTGTTTTTT
j_call: TRBJ2-2
clone_size: few
cdr3_length: 15
v_call: TRBV10-2
d_call: .

cdr3_aa: CASSHPDGNGELFF
cdr3_nt: TGTGCCAGCAGTCACCCCGACGGCAATGGGGAGCTGTTTTTT
j_call: TRBJ2-2
clone_size: few
cdr3_length: 14
v_call: TRBV12-3/TRBV12-4
d_call: .

cdr3_aa: CASSLYGTEMNTEAFF
cdr3_nt: TGTGCCAGCAGCTTATACGGGACAGAAATGAACACTGAAGCTTTCTTT
j_call: TRBJ1-1
clone_size: few
cdr3_length: 16
v_call: TRBV5-6
d_call: TRBD1

cdr3_aa: CASSIPTPGQKLYQETQYF
cdr3_nt: TGTGCCAGCAGCATCCCCACCCCGGGACAGAAATTGTACCAAGAGACCCAGTACTTC
j_call: TRBJ2-5
clone_size: few
cdr3_length: 19
v_call: TRBV21-1
d_call: .

cdr3_aa: CASSDRLILYGYTF
cdr3_nt: TGTGCCAGCAGTGACCGACTGATACTCTATGGCTACACCTTC
j_call: TRBJ1-2
clone_size: many
cdr3_length: 14
v_call: TRBV2
d_call: .

cdr3_aa: CASSHEWREQYF
cdr3_nt: TGTGCCAGCAGCCACGAGTGGCGCGAGCAGTACTTC
j_call: TRBJ2-7
clone_size: few
cdr3_length: 12
v_call: TRBV11-3
d_call: .

cdr3_aa: CSARGTGVSPLHF
cdr3_nt: TGCAGTGCTAGAGGGACAGGGGTTTCACCCCTCCACTTT
j_call: TRBJ1-6
clone_size: .
cdr3_length: 13
v_call: TRBV20-1
d_call: TRBD1

cdr3_aa: CASSYKADRDEKLFF
cdr3_nt: TGCGCCAGCAGCTACAAGGCCGACAGGGACGAAAAACTGTTTTTT
j_call: TRBJ1-4
clone_size: .
cdr3_length: 15
v_call: TRBV4-1
d_call: TRBD1